This TCR beta chain was sequenced during a study of blood T cell repertoires in COVID-19. Overall study context: T cells, B-cell-depleted T cells, or PBMCs supplied cDNA or gDNA.

Data came from immunoSEQ multiplex PCR; TCRdb stores just in-frame clones and leaves some out. The sample lists about 180,000 clones; around four fifths were seen once. The TCR comes from a man between 65 and 80 years old with active or convalescent COVID-19. Sequences were obtained from peripheral blood.

CDR3 nucleotides: TGTGCCAGCAGTTACTCTAGGACAGGGGGCCGCTACGAGCAGTACTTC. This encodes CASSYSRTGGRYEQYF. This chain links TRBV6-5 with TRBJ2-7, with 11 bases matching TRBD1. Looked up from germline, CDR1 is MNHEY and CDR2 is SVGAGI. The CDR3 totals 16 residues. The V segment lost 0 bases and the J segment 3 bases; nucleotides outside the gene matches: 4.